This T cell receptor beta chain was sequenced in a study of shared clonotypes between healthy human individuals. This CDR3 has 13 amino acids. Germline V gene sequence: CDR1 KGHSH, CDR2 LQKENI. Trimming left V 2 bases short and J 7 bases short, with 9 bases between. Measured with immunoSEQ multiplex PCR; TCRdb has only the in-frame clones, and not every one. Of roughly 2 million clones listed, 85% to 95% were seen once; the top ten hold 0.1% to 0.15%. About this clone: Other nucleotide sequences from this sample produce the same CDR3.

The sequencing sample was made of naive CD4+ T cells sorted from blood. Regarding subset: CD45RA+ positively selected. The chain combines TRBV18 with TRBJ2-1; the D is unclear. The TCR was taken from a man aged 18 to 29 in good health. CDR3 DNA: TGTGCCAGCTCACCAAGTGGCCGAAATGAGCAGTTCTTC. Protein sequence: CASSPSGRNEQFF.